This T cell receptor (beta chain) stems from a study of blood T cell repertoires in COVID-19. As for the study in general: Collection of acute and convalescent COVID-19 samples took place in the United States, Italy and Spain.

CDR1 and CDR2 (germline): GTSNPN, SVGIG (reference sequence). The CDR3 is 17 amino acids. V lost 5 bases to trimming and J lost 5 bases; unmatched junction nucleotides: 16. In the study's own analysis: Estimation of nucleated cell counts was performed using reference gene primer amplification. Libraries were prepared by immunoSEQ multiplex PCR; TCRdb keeps only in-frame clonotypes and omits some of them. That table supplies the V and J calls and clone size; D and trimming were determined from the DNA. The sample consists of some 160,000 clones, approximately 84% of them appearing once. This clonotype was obtained from a woman of 80 years or more with acute or convalescent COVID-19. The rearrangement links TRBV30 to TRBJ1-5; 9 bases match TRBD1. Sequenced: peripheral blood. The chain's CDR3 is CAWSRDRVGGSDQPQHF. The CDR3 DNA is TGTGCCTGGTCCCGGGACAGGGTAGGAGGGAGCGATCAGCCCCAGCATTTT.